The source of this TCR beta chain is a study of cytomegalovirus exposure and HLA in healthy donors. Study-level background: A subsequent analysis reported that the roughly 120 validation repertoires were produced on the same platform that had also been used for the roughly 700 first-cohort repertoires.

Some clones are missing from TCRdb's copy, which holds only in-frame ones; the method was immunoSEQ multiplex PCR. The data hold about 73,000 clones, with about 95% observed a single time. The V end was cut by 3 bases, the J end by 4 bases, with 11 bases between. The germline CDR1 and CDR2 sequences are ENHRY and SYGVKD. The CDR3 spans 14 residues. The V and J genes are TRBV10-3 and TRBJ2-3; maybe TRBD1 (6 bases). The TCR sequence derives from a man aged 18-30 years in good health and CMV-seronegative. Material: PBMCs. This CDR3 is CAISDGGRADTQYF. CDR3 coding DNA: TGTGCCATCAGTGATGGGGGCCGCGCAGATACGCAGTATTTT.